Below, 12 T cell receptor beta chains from the same sample are listed, as sequenced in a study of shared clonotypes between healthy human individuals (dated by TCRdb to about 2020). The library relied on the immunoSEQ multiplex PCR assay. TCRdb stores this immuneACCESS table with in-frame sequences only. Part of the clones is absent; in the studies checked, under half of the shortfall reflects unresolved V genes, and no reason is known for the rest. For this sample there are about 960,000 clones; 70% to 85% appear just once. The ten biggest clones cover over 1.3% of the sample. The source material was memory CD4+ T cells sorted from blood. Interpreted using the paper, the cell subset or site label stands for: CD45RA-negative fraction. These receptor sequences come from a man aged 18 to 30 in good health.

This clone has only a few counts. The chain carries TRBV28 and TRBJ1-3; D is unclear. This CDR3 spans 13 amino acids. The germline V gene encodes CDR1 MDHEN and CDR2 SYDVKM. V dropped 9 bases and J dropped 1 base, with 10 bases sitting between them. CDR3 sequence (DNA): TGTGCCAGTACCTGGAGGTCTGGAAACACCATATATTTT. Protein sequence: CASTWRSGNTIYF. Full variable domain (remainder filled in from reference TRBV28 and TRBJ1-3): DVKVTQSSRYLVKRTGEKVFLECVQDMDHENMFWYRQDPGLGLRLIYFSYDVKMKEKGDIPEGYSVSREKKERFSLILESASTNQTSMYLCASTWRSGNTIYFGEGSWLTVV.

Of note for this clone: This CDR3 is also generated by other DNA sequences in the sample. J is TRBJ1-2 and V is TRBV6-6; D is unclear. The V gene's germline CDR1 is MNHNY and CDR2 SVGAGI (reference sequence). The CDR3 is made up of 12 amino acids. Trimming cost V 5 bases and J 4 bases, with 8 bases left between them. The CDR3 reads CASSDRTYGYTF. CDR3 DNA: TGTGCCAGCAGTGATCGGACCTATGGCTACACCTTC.

The rearrangement joins TRBV30 to TRBJ2-1; 12 bases are a match to TRBD2. Germline V gene sequence: CDR1 GTSNPN, CDR2 SVGIG (reference sequence). The V and J ends lost 4 bases and 7 bases, in that order; junction bases with no gene match: 2. The CDR3 totals 13 residues. The CDR3 nucleotides are TGTGCCTGGACTAGCGGGAGGGTGAATGAGCAGTTCTTC. Translated, it gives CAWTSGRVNEQFF.

About this clone: Other DNA sequences from this sample encode an identical CDR3 as well. The chain couples TRBV6-6 to TRBJ2-7; D gene unclear. With 2 bases removed from V and 0 bases from J, the gap between germline ends came to 5 bases. The length of the CDR3 is 13 residues. Germline lookup yields CDR1 MNHNY and CDR2 SVGAGI (reference sequence). The CDR3 sequence is CASSYRDSYEQYF. CDR3 DNA: TGTGCCAGCAGTTACAGGGACTCCTACGAGCAGTACTTC.

As concerns this clone: A much larger clone differs by one base, so this may be a read error. At the DNA level, this CDR3 is encoded by other sequences in the same sample as well. The chain is built from TRBV7-9 and TRBJ1-1; D possibly corresponds to TRBD1 (5 bases). V was pared by 4 bases and J by 2 bases, with 14 bases between. The CDR3 contains 15 residues. Germline loops: CDR1 SEHNR, CDR2 FQNEAQ (reference sequence). The CDR3 DNA is TGTGCCAGCAGCTACGGGACGGGGATAAACACTGAAGCTTTCTTT. Amino acids: CASSYGTGINTEAFF.

CDR3 in amino acids: CASSLHSPLHF. CDR3 sequence (DNA): TGTGCCAGCAGCTTGCATTCACCCCTCCACTTT. V is TRBV7-2 and J is TRBJ1-6; D call uncertain. The CDR3 is 11 amino acids. Trimming stripped 3 bases from V and 8 bases from J, with 2 bases between. Germline CDR1 and CDR2: SGHTA and FQGNSA. Together with reference TRBV7-2 and TRBJ1-6, the CDR3 gives the full variable domain: GAGVSQSPSNKVTEKGKDVELRCDPISGHTALYWYRQSLGQGLEFLIYFQGNSAPDKSGLPSDRFSAERTGGSVSTLTIQRTQQEDSAVYLCASSLHSPLHFGNGTRLTVT.

J is TRBJ2-5 and V is TRBV5-1; possible D gene TRBD2, 5 bases. CDR3 length equals 14 residues. The V end was cut by 4 bases, the J end by 4 bases, with 14 bases between. The germline gives CDR1 SGHRS, CDR2 YFSETQ. CDR3 loop: CASSTGDIGETQYF. The CDR3 region has the DNA TGCGCCAGCAGCACCGGGGATATTGGAGAGACCCAGTACTTC.

This clone turned up a few times. This sample includes further DNA sequences coding for the same CDR3. V gene TRBV5-1 combines with J gene TRBJ2-2, with TRBD2 matching over 12 bases. The germline CDR1 and CDR2 sequences are SGHRS and YFSETQ. V trimming: 4 bases; J trimming: 4 bases; junction bases outside the gene matches: 2. The CDR3 is 15 residues long. The CDR3, as DNA: TGCGCCAGCAGCCCGGGACTAGCGGGCACCGGGGAGCTGTTTTTT. Its protein is CASSPGLAGTGELFF.

The table lists this clone with a few counts. The V call is TRBV5-1, the J call TRBJ1-6; D gene ambiguous. This CDR3 has 14 residues. V was shortened by 0 bases and J by 10 bases, with 11 bases between the two germline ends. Germline assignment: CDR1 SGHRS and CDR2 YFSETQ. CDR3 bases: TGCGCCAGCAGCTTGGAAGTTTCTCCCTCACCCCTCCACTTT. Amino acids: CASSLEVSPSPLHF. Combining the CDR3 with reference TRBV5-1 and TRBJ1-6 gives the whole variable domain KAGVTQTPRYLIKTRGQQVTLSCSPISGHRSVSWYQQTPGQGLQFLFEYFSETQRNKGNFPGRFSGRQFSNSRSEMNVSTLELGDSALYLCASSLEVSPSPLHFGNGTRLTVT.

The chain joins TRBV2 to TRBJ1-1; maybe TRBD1 (5 bases). The CDR3 consists of 14 residues. V was cut by 0 bases and J by 0 bases, with 5 bases left in between. CDR1 is SNHLY, CDR2 FYNNEI, per germline. The CDR3 loop reads CASSEAGVNTEAFF. DNA for the CDR3: TGTGCCAGCAGTGAAGCGGGGGTGAACACTGAAGCTTTCTTT.

The J gene is TRBJ2-1, the V gene TRBV18; D is undetermined. CDR1 KGHSH and CDR2 LQKENI come from the germline V gene. This CDR3 has 16 residues. Trimming pared 5 bases from V and 0 bases from J, leaving 14 bases between. CDR3 coding DNA: TGTGCCAGCTCAGGTTCAGGTCCCAGCTCCTACAATGAGCAGTTCTTC. This sequence encodes CASSGSGPSSYNEQFF.

Regarding this clone: Other DNA sequences in this specimen translate into the identical CDR3. This chain uses TRBV29-1 with TRBJ2-5, with 7 bases identical to TRBD2. Germline CDR1 and CDR2: SQVTM and ANQGSEA. This CDR3 has 14 amino acids. Trimming removed 7 bases from V and 4 bases from J; junction bases left unmatched: 12. CDR3 sequence reads: CSAQTSGTPETQYF. In nucleotides, the CDR3 is TGCAGCGCCCAGACCAGCGGGACGCCAGAGACCCAGTACTTC.